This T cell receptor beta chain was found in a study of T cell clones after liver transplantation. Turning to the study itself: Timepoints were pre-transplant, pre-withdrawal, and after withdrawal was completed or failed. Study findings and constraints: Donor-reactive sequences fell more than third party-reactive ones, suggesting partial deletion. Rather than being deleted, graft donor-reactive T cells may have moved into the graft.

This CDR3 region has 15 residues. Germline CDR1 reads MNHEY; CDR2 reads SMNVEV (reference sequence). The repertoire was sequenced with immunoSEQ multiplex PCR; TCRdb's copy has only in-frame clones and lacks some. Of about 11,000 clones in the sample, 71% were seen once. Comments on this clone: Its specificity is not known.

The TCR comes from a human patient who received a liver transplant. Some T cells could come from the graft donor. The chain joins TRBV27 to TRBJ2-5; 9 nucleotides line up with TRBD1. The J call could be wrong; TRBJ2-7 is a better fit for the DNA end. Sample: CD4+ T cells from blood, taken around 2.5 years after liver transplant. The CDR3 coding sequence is TGTGCCAGCAGTTCACCGGGACAGGGTACCTACGAGCAGTACTTC. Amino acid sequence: CASSSPGQGTYEQYF.